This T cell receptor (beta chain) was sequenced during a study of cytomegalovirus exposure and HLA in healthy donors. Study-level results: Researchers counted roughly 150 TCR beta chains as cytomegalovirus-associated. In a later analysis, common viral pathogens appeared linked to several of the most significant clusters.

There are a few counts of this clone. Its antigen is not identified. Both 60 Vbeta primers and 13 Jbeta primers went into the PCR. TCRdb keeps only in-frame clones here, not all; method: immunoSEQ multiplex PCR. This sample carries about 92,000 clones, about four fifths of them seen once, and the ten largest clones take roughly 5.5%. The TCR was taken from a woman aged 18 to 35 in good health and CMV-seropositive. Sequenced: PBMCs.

This CDR3 is CASSPRGRGGNEQFF. The CDR3 coding sequence is TGTGCCAGCAGTCCCCGCGGGAGGGGGGGCAATGAGCAGTTCTTC. V usage is TRBV25-1 and J usage is TRBJ2-1; 9 bases are shared with TRBD2. CDR3 length: 15 residues. Germline values: CDR1 MGHDK, CDR2 SYGVNS. V shed 5 bases, J shed 6 bases, and the junction held 8 bases outside the gene matches.